This T cell receptor beta chain was observed in a study of post-analysis software for immune sequencing data. Findings of the study overall: In patients, TRBV5-6, TRBV5-1 and TRBV20-1 belonged to 4 or 5 TRBV segments found more frequently than in controls.

Prepared libraries of TCR beta cDNA carried unique molecular identifiers. Input populations of roughly 0.95 to 10 million T cells gave rise to approximately 500,000 cDNA molecules. Using its own MiXCR run on the PCR reads, TCRdb lists one record per CDR3 protein. Of about 760,000 distinct CDR3 sequences in the sample, roughly 27% were seen once. CDR1 is SGHDT and CDR2 is YYEEEE in the germline V gene. V was cut by 3 bases and J by 0 bases, with 10 bases left in between. This CDR3 is built from 15 residues. This clonotype was seen more than once but under ten times. Its antigen remains unknown. This chain joins TRBV5-6 and TRBJ1-5; D remains unclear. This TCR was sampled from a girl under 18 with multiple sclerosis. Input material: blood. This CDR3 reads CASSSESYSNQPQHF. The CDR3 DNA sequence: TGTGCCAGCAGCTCGGAATCTTATAGCAATCAGCCCCAGCATTTT.